Below, 10 T cell receptor beta chains from the same sample are listed, as sequenced in a study of tumor-infiltrating lymphocytes in primary liver carcinoma. Unsorted bulk tissue, roughly 20-32 mg of it, served as the source for co-extraction of RNA and DNA. TCR beta cDNA came from about 470 ng total RNA, primed with a constant-region primer. Libraries covering TCR beta were generated through three nested multiplex PCR rounds (using a slightly modified ARM-PCR). For approximately 11 cycles apiece, the opening two PCR rounds ran with TRBV1-TRBV30 forward primers and a C-beta reverse primer. TCRdb used MiXCR to reprocess the multiplex PCR reads, holding one entry per CDR3 protein. The sample lists about 20,000 distinct CDR3 sequences, 79% occurring once. The sequenced sample was liver tumor tissue from sampling region 4. Subset specified: tumor region T4, right-lateral pole. The receptors were sampled from a woman aged 25 to 39 with primary liver carcinoma and hepatitis B virus infection.

Turning to this clonotype: Relative to the germline gene, one junction end is altered; a read error may explain this. The CDR3 loop reads CASSLHPQEFYERYF. The DNA for the CDR3 is TGTGCCAGCAGTTTGCACCCCCAGGAGTTTTACGAGCGGTACTTC. The V call is TRBV28, the J call TRBJ2-7; D ambiguous. Germline V gene data show CDR1 as MDHEN and CDR2 as SYDVKM. This CDR3 spans 15 amino acids.

The J gene is TRBJ2-1, the V gene TRBV11-2; the match to TRBD1 covers 7 bases. The CDR3 has 15 amino acids. In germline, CDR1 is SGHAT, CDR2 FQNNGV. V was clipped by 6 bases and J by 3 bases; unmatched bases: 8. The CDR3 loop reads CASSPSGQLYNEQFF. In DNA form, the CDR3 reads TGTGCCAGCAGTCCCTCGGGACAGCTCTACAATGAGCAGTTCTTC.

This clonotype has a handful of counts. A junction boundary mismatches the germline segment, possibly from a read error. The chain employs TRBV4-2 and TRBJ2-3; the D call may be TRBD1 or TRBD2 (7 bases each). Germline V lookup: CDR1 LGHNA, CDR2 YNFKEQ. The length of the CDR3 is 18 residues. The CDR3 region is CASNQRPEGGATGITQYF. CDR3 sequence (DNA): TGCGCCAGCAACCAACGACCAGAGGGAGGGGCGACAGGGATTACTCAGTATTTT.

A word on this clonotype: The conserved phenylalanine or tryptophan normally closing the CDR3 is absent here, so this likely arose from a read error. The chain carries TRBV10-2 and TRBJ2-1; a possible D gene is TRBD2 (5 bases). The V and J ends lost 10 bases and 7 bases respectively, with 26 bases between them. Germline CDR1 reads WSHSY; CDR2 reads SAAADI. The CDR3 has 16 amino acids. CDR3 sequence reads: CATQTISLERGNEQFL. The CDR3 DNA sequence: TGCGCCACCCAAACAATTAGCCTAGAACGAGGGAATGAGCAGTTCCTA.

This clonotype was seen more than once but under ten times. The chain carries TRBV11-2 and TRBJ1-4; D is perhaps TRBD1 (5 bases). The ends were cut back, 5 bases at V and 13 bases at J, with 14 bases in the middle. The CDR3 consists of 12 residues. Germline-derived CDR1 and CDR2 are SGHAT and FQNNGV. CDR3 sequence (DNA): TGTGCCAGCAGCCCCTGGGGCGGGAGACTGTTTTTT. Protein product: CASSPWGGRLFF.

Sample share makes this clonotype medium-sized (0.01 to 0.1%). The chain couples TRBV7-9 to TRBJ2-3; 10 nucleotides agree with TRBD1. The CDR3 covers 16 residues. CDR1 SEHNR and CDR2 FQNEAQ come from the germline V gene (reference sequence). Germline trimming cut 4 bases from V and 5 bases from J; bases unmatched to any gene: 9. Here the CDR3 reads CASSSRDRGYLDTQYF. The DNA of the CDR3 is TGTGCCAGCAGCTCCCGGGACAGGGGATACTTAGATACGCAGTATTTT. The variable domain in full, with the rest retrieved from reference TRBV7-9 and TRBJ2-3, is DTGVSQNPRHKITKRGQNVTFRCDPISEHNRLYWYRQTLGQGPEFLTYFQNEAQLEKSRLLSDRFSAERPKGSFSTLEIQRTEQGDSAMYLCASSSRDRGYLDTQYFGPGTRLTVL.

This chain joins TRBV4-2 and TRBJ2-7, with a weak D call TRBD1 (6 bases). CDR3 length: 18 residues. V was clipped by 3 bases and J by 6 bases, with 27 bases between them. The germline CDR1 and CDR2 sequences are LGHNA and YNFKEQ. As DNA, the CDR3 is TGTGCCAGCAGCCAGAGACACCTAGGACAAGGGGGACCGCGCGAGCAGTACTTC. Translation gives CASSQRHLGQGGPREQYF.

A remark on this clonotype: The missing conserved phenylalanine or tryptophan at the end of this CDR3 makes a read error likely. The gene calls are TRBV5-5 and TRBJ1-6; D gene unclear. Per the germline V gene, CDR1 is SGHKS and CDR2 is YYEKEE (reference sequence). The CDR3 length is 14 residues. CDR3 DNA: TGTGCCAGCGGCTTGGATGTCAGTAATTCACCCCTCCACCTT. Translating it yields CASGLDVSNSPLHL.

The count of this clonotype is one. This rearrangement joins TRBV29-1 to TRBJ1-1; D is undetermined. CDR3 length equals 12 residues. In germline, CDR1 is SQVTM, CDR2 ANQGSEA. Here the CDR3 reads CSVETGSNEAFF. The DNA for the CDR3 is TGCAGTGTCGAGACCGGGAGCAATGAAGCTTTCTTT.

This clonotype was detected many times. The chain uses TRBV11-1 and TRBJ1-1, with 11 positions matching TRBD1. Germline assignment: CDR1 SGHAT and CDR2 FQDESV (reference sequence). The CDR3 is 14 amino acids. With V trimmed by 5 bases and J by 4 bases, 3 bases remained unmatched. The CDR3 is CASSPGTGGTEAFF. CDR3 nucleotide sequence: TGTGCCAGCAGCCCCGGGACAGGGGGCACTGAAGCTTTCTTT.